The sequence of this TCR beta chain was determined in a study of cytomegalovirus exposure and HLA in healthy donors. As for the study in general: Early released data had 65 million to 100 million unique TCRs, all coming from HLA-typed donors.

PCR amplification relied on 60 Vbeta primers (plus 13 Jbeta primers). Profiled with immunoSEQ multiplex PCR; TCRdb holds only in-frame clones, not every one. The sample lists approximately 150,000 clones, around four fifths occurring once. The sample was PBMCs. This receptor was identified in a man in his late teens or twenties in good health and CMV-seropositive.

Here the CDR3 DNA reads TGCGCCAGCAGCTTAACAGGGCCCGGGGAGCTGTTTTTT. Protein: CASSLTGPGELFF. V and J are TRBV5-1 and TRBJ2-2, with D perhaps TRBD1 (6 bases). V lost 2 bases and J 6 bases, leaving 8 bases between the germline ends. CDR1 and CDR2 (germline): SGHRS, YFSETQ. The CDR3 is 13 residues long.